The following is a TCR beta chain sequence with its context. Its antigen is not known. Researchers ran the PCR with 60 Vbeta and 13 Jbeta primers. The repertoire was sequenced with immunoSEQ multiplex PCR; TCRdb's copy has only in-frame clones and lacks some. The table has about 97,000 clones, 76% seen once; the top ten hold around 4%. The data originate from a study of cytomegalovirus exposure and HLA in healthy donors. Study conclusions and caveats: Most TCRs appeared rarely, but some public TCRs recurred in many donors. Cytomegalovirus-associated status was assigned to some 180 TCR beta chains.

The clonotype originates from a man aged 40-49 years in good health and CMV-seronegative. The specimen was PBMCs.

The CDR3 here is CASSAQGGGGGYTF. CDR3 in DNA: TGTGCCAGCAGCGCACAGGGGGGTGGTGGAGGCTACACCTTC. The V and J genes are TRBV28 and TRBJ1-2; 8 nucleotides agree with TRBD1. Losses at the gene ends were 6 bases for V and 8 bases for J; bases not matched to a gene: 11. The germline V gene has CDR1 MDHEN and CDR2 SYDVKM. This CDR3 region has 14 residues.